The 2 T cell receptor beta chains given below trace back to one sample, sequenced in a study of cytomegalovirus exposure and HLA in healthy donors. The PCR ran on 60 Vbeta and 13 Jbeta primers. Sequencing was performed with immunoSEQ multiplex PCR; in TCRdb, only in-frame clones are kept and a portion is missing. The sample has some 91,000 clones; around 86% are singletons. The specimen was PBMCs. The receptor source for this set is a man aged 25-45 years in good health and CMV-seropositive.

The V and J genes are TRBV7-9 and TRBJ1-2; 8 nucleotides agree with TRBD1. The V gene end was trimmed by 3 bases and the J gene end by 4 bases; junction bases not matched to a gene: 7. This CDR3 has 15 residues. Germline V gene data show CDR1 as SEHNR and CDR2 as FQNEAQ (reference sequence). The CDR3 DNA reads as TGTGCCAGCAGCTTGATGAGTACAGGGGGCTATGGCTACACCTTC. It is translated as CASSLMSTGGYGYTF.

The CDR3 bases are TGCGCCAGCAGCTTGGGACAGGGGGGGTTCGAGCAGTACTTC. Amino acids: CASSLGQGGFEQYF. V and J are TRBV5-1 and TRBJ2-7; 9 bases agree with TRBD1. CDR3 size: 14 residues. Germline CDR1 is SGHRS and CDR2 is YFSETQ. V dropped 0 bases and J dropped 6; count of bases not matched to a gene: 4. Full variable domain (missing parts from reference TRBV5-1 and TRBJ2-7): KAGVTQTPRYLIKTRGQQVTLSCSPISGHRSVSWYQQTPGQGLQFLFEYFSETQRNKGNFPGRFSGRQFSNSRSEMNVSTLELGDSALYLCASSLGQGGFEQYFGPGTRLTVT.